This T cell receptor beta chain was recorded in a study of molecular identifiers for immune sequencing clone quantification. Across the study: Five portions were made in replicates from RNA of 20,000 or 100,000 naive CD8 cells, and four underwent sequencing. General study results and limits: Clones with over 20 RNA copies captured over 99% of effector molecules but under 1% of naive ones. Highly expanded clone sizes could end up underestimated if a barcode were shared by identical TCR molecules. Amid 750,000 to 1,000,000 naive cells, spiked Jurkat TCR RNA from one cell was reportedly still detectable.

As to this clonotype: What it recognizes is unknown. A much larger clonotype is one base distant, so this may be a read error. Since no conserved phenylalanine or tryptophan closes the CDR3, a read error is the likely cause.

Trimming pared 5 bases from V and 4 bases from J, leaving 8 bases between. The CDR3 runs to 13 residues. Germline V gene data show CDR1 as SNHLY and CDR2 as FYNNEI. A single record per CDR3 protein comes from TCRdb applying MiXCR to the PCR reads. Among roughly 50,000 distinct CDR3 sequences listed, 36% were seen once. Source material: naive CD8+ T cells from blood, with Jurkat cell RNA spiked in. Specified subset: FACS-sorted CD8+CD4-CCR7+CD45RA+ naive T cells. The sequence derives from a human donor in good health. Some libraries in this study had Jurkat cell RNA spiked in. The genes are TRBV2 and TRBJ2-2; D not certain. This CDR3 reads CASSPPGTGELFS. For the CDR3, the DNA is TGTGCCAGCAGTCCCCCGGGCACCGGGGAGCTGTTTTCT.